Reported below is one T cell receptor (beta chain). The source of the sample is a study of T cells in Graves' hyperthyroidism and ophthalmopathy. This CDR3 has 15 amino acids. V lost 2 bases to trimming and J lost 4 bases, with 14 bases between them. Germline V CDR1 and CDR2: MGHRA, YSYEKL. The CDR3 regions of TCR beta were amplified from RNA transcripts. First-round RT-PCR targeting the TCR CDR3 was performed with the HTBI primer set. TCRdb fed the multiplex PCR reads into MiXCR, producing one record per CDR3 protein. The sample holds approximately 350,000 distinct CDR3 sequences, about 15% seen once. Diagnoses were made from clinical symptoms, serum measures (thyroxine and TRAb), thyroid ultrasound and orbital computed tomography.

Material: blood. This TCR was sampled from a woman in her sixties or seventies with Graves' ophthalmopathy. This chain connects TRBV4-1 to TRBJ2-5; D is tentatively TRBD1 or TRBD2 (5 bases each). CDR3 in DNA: TGCGCCAGCAGCCAACACGGGACGGCGGGAGAGACCCAGTACTTC. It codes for CASSQHGTAGETQYF.